This is a list of T cell receptor beta chains from one sample in a study of T-cell reconstitution after alpha-beta-depleted transplantation in children. TCRdb processed the PCR reads anew with MiXCR; each CDR3 protein has one entry. The sample includes 200,000 to 300,000 distinct CDR3 sequences, around 12% of them seen just once. The source was PBMCs from the stem cell graft donor, collected from the stem cell graft. Receptor source: a human donor who donated a stem cell graft to a child with acute lymphoblastic leukemia. Each CDR3 is given with its conserved first and last residue. Fields, in order: V gene, clone size, D gene, J gene, CDR3 protein, CDR3 DNA. A D gene is named only where the DNA matches it firmly. Clone size is not always given. Where it is, it says once, few, many or a class for expanded clones.

TRBV5-1	once	TRBD2	TRBJ2-7	CASSFGGLTYQEQYF	TGCGCCAGCAGCTTTGGGGGACTAACCTATCAAGAGCAGTACTTC
TRBV27	many	.	TRBJ2-1	CASSFTGSRFLPFF	TGTGCCAGCAGTTTTACCGGGAGTCGGTTCCTTCCGTTCTTC
TRBV11-2	many	.	TRBJ1-4	CASSRVAFSTEKLFF	TGTGCCAGCAGTCGAGTAGCATTCTCGACTGAAAAACTGTTTTTT
TRBV5-5	many	.	TRBJ1-1	CASSLVGRSTEAFF	TGTGCCAGCAGCTTGGTGGGCCGGAGCACTGAAGCTTTCTTT
TRBV6-2/TRBV6-3	.	TRBD1	TRBJ1-2	CASTQLRDRGDYTF	TGTGCCAGCACCCAACTCCGGGACAGGGGCGACTACACCTTC
TRBV6-1	many	.	TRBJ1-1	CASSERGTRSKAFF	TGTGCCAGCAGTGAACGGGGGACTAGGAGTAAAGCTTTCTTT
TRBV15	many	.	TRBJ2-1	CATSRGGRGNEQFF	TGTGCCACCAGCAGAGGTGGCAGGGGCAATGAGCAGTTCTTC
TRBV12-3/TRBV12-4	many	.	TRBJ1-5	CASSLGRGQPQHF	TGTGCCAGCAGTTTAGGCAGGGGTCAGCCCCAGCATTTT
TRBV7-2	many	TRBD2	TRBJ2-5	CASSLESGGEKETQYF	TGTGCCAGCAGCTTAGAATCGGGAGGGGAGAAAGAGACCCAGTACTTC
TRBV6-2/TRBV6-3	many	.	TRBJ1-5	CASRGTGLGGNQPQHF	TGTGCCAGCAGGGGTACAGGGCTAGGCGGCAATCAGCCCCAGCATTTT
TRBV11-2	many	.	TRBJ2-1	CASSLGGGITNEQFF	TGTGCCAGCAGCTTAGGTGGGGGGATCACCAATGAGCAGTTCTTC
TRBV20-1	many	TRBD2	TRBJ2-1	CSARDGDLAGAYNEQFF	TGCAGTGCTAGAGATGGGGACCTAGCGGGGGCCTACAATGAGCAGTTCTTC
TRBV9	many	.	TRBJ1-2	CASSLLPNGGDGYTF	TGTGCCAGCAGCCTTCTACCCAACGGAGGGGATGGCTACACCTTC
TRBV20-1	few	.	TRBJ1-5	CSASIGPVNQPQHF	TGCAGTGCTAGTATCGGCCCAGTCAATCAGCCCCAGCATTTT
TRBV11-2	many	.	TRBJ2-1	CASSLRGAFDDEQFF	TGTGCCAGCAGCCTAAGAGGGGCCTTCGACGATGAGCAGTTCTTC
TRBV5-1	many	TRBD1	TRBJ1-3	CASSPRTGDTIYF	TGCGCCAGCAGCCCTCGGACAGGGGACACCATATATTTT
TRBV20-1	many	TRBD1	TRBJ1-2	CSAGDSGSNYGYTF	TGCAGTGCAGGGGACAGCGGATCTAACTATGGCTACACCTTC
TRBV7-9	many	.	TRBJ2-2	CASSLVSLTGELFF	TGTGCCAGCAGCTTAGTCTCCCTTACCGGGGAGCTGTTTTTT
TRBV11-2	.	.	TRBJ2-1	CASSLVGRGEQFF	TGTGCCAGCAGCTTAGTCGGCCGGGGTGAGCAGTTCTTC
TRBV7-9	many	.	TRBJ1-1	CASSYPGREAFF	TGTGCCAGCAGCTATCCGGGACGCGAAGCTTTCTTT
TRBV28	many	TRBD1	TRBJ2-7	CASSPSGTGEDYEQYF	TGTGCCAGCAGTCCCTCCGGGACAGGGGAGGACTACGAGCAGTACTTC
TRBV7-2	many	.	TRBJ1-1	CASSFRPGQNTEAFF	TGTGCCAGCAGCTTCAGGCCGGGACAGAACACTGAAGCTTTCTTT
TRBV28	many	.	TRBJ2-1	CASSLDGNEQFF	TGTGCCAGCAGTTTAGATGGGAATGAGCAGTTCTTC
TRBV4-3	many	TRBD1	TRBJ1-1	CASSQAAGGSFTEAFF	TGCGCCAGCAGCCAAGCGGCAGGGGGGAGTTTCACTGAAGCTTTCTTT
TRBV19	many	.	TRBJ1-5	CASSPNRDPQPQHF	TGTGCCAGTAGCCCGAACCGGGACCCCCAGCCCCAGCATTTT
TRBV7-9	many	TRBD1	TRBJ2-7	CASQGQASVYEQYF	TGTGCCAGCCAAGGACAGGCTTCGGTATACGAGCAGTACTTC
TRBV7-8	many	TRBD1	TRBJ1-1	CASSFQWTGSNAAEAFF	TGTGCCAGCAGCTTCCAGTGGACAGGGTCCAATGCTGCTGAAGCTTTCTTT
TRBV20-1	few	.	TRBJ1-1	CSARAGPDTEAFF	TGCAGTGCTAGGGCGGGACCTGACACTGAAGCTTTCTTT
TRBV5-1	many	.	TRBJ1-4	CASSRSGPEGNEKLFF	TGCGCCAGCAGCCGAAGCGGTCCGGAGGGCAATGAAAAACTGTTTTTT
TRBV29-1	many	.	TRBJ2-7	CSVGGGYTYEQYF	TGCAGCGTGGGAGGAGGGTACACATACGAGCAGTACTTC
TRBV15	.	.	TRBJ1-5	CATSRARSGQPQHF	TGTGCCACCAGCAGAGCCCGGTCCGGGCAGCCCCAGCATTTT